The following is a T cell receptor beta chain sequence with its context. Antigen specificity is unknown. The data were obtained in a study of cytomegalovirus exposure and HLA in healthy donors. Points from the study as a whole: The study put 150 to 200 TCR beta chains on its list as cytomegalovirus-associated.

PCR involved 60 Vbeta and 13 Jbeta primers. The method was immunoSEQ multiplex PCR; TCRdb's version includes in-frame clones alone and lacks a portion of them. The sample records around 59,000 clones, around 83% being singletons. The sample comprised PBMCs. The sequence was collected from a human donor in good health.

The CDR3 is CASSPGLAGADTQYF. CDR3 coding DNA: TGTGCCAGCAGCCCGGGACTAGCGGGAGCAGATACGCAGTATTTT. This chain joins TRBV13 and TRBJ2-3, with 14 nucleotides matching TRBD2. V lost 5 bases to trimming and J lost 4 bases; unmatched junction nucleotides: 2. The CDR3 consists of 15 residues. From germline, CDR1 is PRHDT and CDR2 FYEKMQ (reference sequence). Complete variable domain (other parts from reference TRBV13 and TRBJ2-3): AAGVIQSPRHLIKEKRETATLKCYPIPRHDTVYWYQQGPGQDPQFLISFYEKMQSDKGSIPDRFSAQQFSDYHSELNMSSLELGDSALYFCASSPGLAGADTQYFGPGTRLTVL.